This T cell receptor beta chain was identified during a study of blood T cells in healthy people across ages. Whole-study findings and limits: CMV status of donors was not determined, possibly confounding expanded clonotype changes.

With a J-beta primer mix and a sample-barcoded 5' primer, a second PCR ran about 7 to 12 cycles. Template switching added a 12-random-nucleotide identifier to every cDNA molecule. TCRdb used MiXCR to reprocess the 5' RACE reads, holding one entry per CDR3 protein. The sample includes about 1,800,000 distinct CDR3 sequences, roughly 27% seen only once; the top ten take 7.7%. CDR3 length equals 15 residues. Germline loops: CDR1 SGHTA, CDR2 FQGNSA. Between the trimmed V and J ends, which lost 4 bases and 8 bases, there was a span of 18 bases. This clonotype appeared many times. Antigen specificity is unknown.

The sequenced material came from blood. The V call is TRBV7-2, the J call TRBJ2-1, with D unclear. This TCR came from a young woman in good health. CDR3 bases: TGTGCCAGCAGCTCTTCCCCCTCGCTGTGGGATGAGCAGTTCTTC. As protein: CASSSSPSLWDEQFF.